Following are 23 T cell receptor beta chains from one sample sequenced in a study of blood T cell repertoires in COVID-19. Using immunoSEQ multiplex PCR, the repertoire was profiled, and TCRdb retains in-frame clones only, with some absent. This table has around 230,000 clones, approximately 88% appearing once. Input material: PBMCs or T cells enriched from blood (not recorded which). The receptor set was obtained from a woman aged 40 to 50 with acute COVID-19.

This chain connects TRBV14 to TRBJ2-1; no definite D call. The CDR3 is 17 amino acids. Deletions cut 0 bases from V and 3 bases from J, with 15 bases between. Germline CDR1 SGHDN, CDR2 FVKESK. The CDR3 here is CASSQDQFRGNYNEQFF. CDR3 nucleotides: TGTGCCAGCAGCCAAGATCAATTTCGCGGAAACTACAATGAGCAGTTCTTC.

This clone has a single count. The chain combines TRBV9 with TRBJ2-1; 10 bases match TRBD2. The CDR3 is 20 residues long. The junction had 15 bases not matched to a gene; V was cut back by 0 bases and J by 3 bases. CDR1 and CDR2 from the germline V gene are SGDLS and YYNGEE. The CDR3 is CASSVGSGVLTSGLYNEQFF. CDR3 sequence (DNA): TGTGCCAGCAGCGTAGGGTCAGGGGTACTGACTAGCGGGCTCTACAATGAGCAGTTCTTC. The full variable domain, completed using reference TRBV9 and TRBJ2-1, is DSGVTQTPKHLITATGQRVTLRCSPRSGDLSVYWYQQSLDQGLQFLIQYYNGEERAKGNILERFSAQQFPDLHSELNLSSLELGDSALYFCASSVGSGVLTSGLYNEQFFGPGTRLTVL.

This chain links TRBV5-1 with TRBJ2-4, with TRBD1 as a possible D gene (5 bases). Germline loops: CDR1 SGHRS, CDR2 YFSETQ. There are 16 residues in the CDR3. V lost 0 bases, J lost 3 bases, and 13 bases lay in between. CDR3 DNA sequence: TGCGCCAGCAGCTTGGTAGAAGGGGTCGGCAAAAACATTCAGTACTTC. Translated: CASSLVEGVGKNIQYF.

The CDR3 reads CASSSLLQGSNEKLFF. The CDR3 nucleotides are TGTGCCAGCAGCTCACTCCTACAGGGGAGTAATGAAAAACTGTTTTTT. This rearrangement joins TRBV13 to TRBJ1-4; TRBD1 agrees at 7 bases. Germline lookup yields CDR1 PRHDT and CDR2 FYEKMQ (reference sequence). The CDR3 runs to 16 residues. Unmatched junction bases numbered 9, after V lost 4 bases and J lost 4 bases. Looking up the rest from reference TRBV13 and TRBJ1-4 gives the full variable domain: AAGVIQSPRHLIKEKRETATLKCYPIPRHDTVYWYQQGPGQDPQFLISFYEKMQSDKGSIPDRFSAQQFSDYHSELNMSSLELGDSALYFCASSSLLQGSNEKLFFGSGTQLSVL.

The rearrangement uses TRBV7-2 and TRBJ2-7; tentative D call: TRBD2 (6 bases). The V gene lost 3 bases and the J gene lost 4 bases, with 19 bases spanning the gap. CDR1 is SGHTA and CDR2 is FQGNSA in the germline V gene. This CDR3 contains 16 residues. CDR3 sequence (DNA): TGTGCCAGCAGCTTGGCCCTTGGGGACTCAGGATACGAGCAGTACTTC. Amino acid sequence: CASSLALGDSGYEQYF.

The chain uses TRBV5-3 and TRBJ1-2; 7 bases line up with TRBD1. TRBV5-3 is labeled an ORF, and its function is uncertain. Trimming at V came to 5 bases and at J to 6 bases, leaving 7 bases not matched to a gene. The CDR3 has 13 residues. The CDR3: CARSQGTENGYTF. The CDR3 nucleotides read TGTGCCAGAAGTCAGGGGACAGAAAATGGCTACACCTTC.

This clone was counted only a few times. The rearrangement joins TRBV6-5 to TRBJ1-1; the match to TRBD1 covers 7 bases. The J segment lost 7 bases and the V segment lost 6 bases, leaving 5 bases of the junction unmatched. The CDR3 sequence is 12 residues long. Germline V gene sequence: CDR1 MNHEY, CDR2 SVGAGI. CDR3: CASSQGGREAFF. In nucleotides, the CDR3 is TGTGCCAGCAGCCAGGGGGGCCGTGAAGCTTTCTTT.

The chain links TRBV7-2 to TRBJ2-7, with 8 bases that match TRBD2. CDR1 is SGHTA and CDR2 is FQGNSA in the germline V gene. The CDR3 runs to 15 residues. After removal of 2 bases from V and 2 bases from J, the junction contained 5 bases not matched to a gene. The CDR3 spells CASSLRTSSTYEQYF. The CDR3 DNA reads as TGTGCCAGCAGCTTACGGACTAGCTCAACCTACGAGCAGTACTTC.

V and J are TRBV5-1 and TRBJ2-3; 11 bases fit TRBD2. There are 14 residues in the CDR3. The V and J ends lost 5 bases and 6 bases, in that order; junction bases with no gene match: 5. Germline V gene sequence: CDR1 SGHRS, CDR2 YFSETQ. The CDR3 bases are TGCGCCAGCAGAACGGGACTAGCGGTCGATACGCAGTATTTT. It specifies CASRTGLAVDTQYF.

The V gene is TRBV5-1, the J gene TRBJ1-4; TRBD1 matches at 7 bases. Germline CDR1 and CDR2: SGHRS and YFSETQ. The CDR3 is 14 amino acids. Unmatched junction bases numbered 4, after V lost 5 bases and J lost 3 bases. CDR3 in DNA: TGCGCCAGCAGTGTTACAGGGGCTAATGAAAAACTGTTTTTT. Amino acids: CASSVTGANEKLFF.

The chain uses TRBV5-1 and TRBJ1-4, with 8 bases that match TRBD1. V shed 0 bases, J shed 7 bases, and the junction held 5 bases outside the gene matches. The CDR3 contains 15 residues. Per the germline V gene, CDR1 is SGHRS and CDR2 is YFSETQ. The chain's CDR3 is CASSLAQGAGEKLFF. The DNA of the CDR3 is TGCGCCAGCAGCTTGGCTCAGGGGGCAGGTGAAAAACTGTTTTTT.

The CDR3 loop is CSVQAVNSNFLHF. DNA for the CDR3: TGCAGCGTCCAAGCCGTTAATAGCAACTTCCTCCACTTT. V and J are TRBV29-1 and TRBJ1-6; D remains ambiguous. The V gene lost 6 bases and the J gene lost 15 bases, with 21 bases spanning the gap. The CDR3 sequence is 13 residues long. From germline, CDR1 is SQVTM and CDR2 ANQGSEA. Looking up the rest from reference TRBV29-1 and TRBJ1-6 gives the full variable domain: SAVISQKPSRDICQRGTSLTIQCQVDSQVTMMFWYRQQPGQSLTLIATANQGSEATYESGFVIDKFPISRPNLTFSTLTVSNMSPEDSSIYLCSVQAVNSNFLHFGNGTRLTVT.

This CDR3 reads CASSESAFRSGGASTDTQYF. The CDR3 DNA follows: TGTGCCAGCAGCGAGAGCGCTTTTAGGAGCGGGGGGGCTAGCACAGATACGCAGTATTTT. V usage is TRBV21-1 and J usage is TRBJ2-3; the table's D call, TRBD2, has no DNA check behind it. TRBV21-1 is a pseudogene locus. The CDR3 is 20 amino acids.

CDR3 loop: CASRPGIEPYGYTF. As DNA, the CDR3 is TGTGCCAGCAGACCCGGGATAGAGCCCTATGGCTACACCTTC. The chain is built from TRBV5-4 and TRBJ1-2; D is undetermined. This CDR3 region has 14 residues. The germline CDR1 and CDR2 sequences are SGHNT and YYREEE (reference sequence). V was shortened by 5 bases and J by 4 bases, with 15 bases between the two germline ends.

This chain uses TRBV5-5 with TRBJ2-5, with TRBD2 identical over 9 bases. The germline gives CDR1 SGHKS, CDR2 YYEKEE (reference sequence). The CDR3 length is 15 residues. After removal of 4 bases from V and 5 bases from J, the junction contained 9 bases not matched to a gene. The DNA of the CDR3 is TGTGCCAGCAGCCCCAGGGCTAGCGGGGTTGAGACCCAGTACTTC. Protein: CASSPRASGVETQYF.

V gene TRBV4-3 combines with J gene TRBJ2-5; 9 bases are a match to TRBD2. The CDR3 covers 16 residues. V was pared by 0 bases and J by 7 bases, with 9 bases of the junction left unmatched. Germline CDR1 reads LGHNA; CDR2 reads YSLEER. The CDR3 nucleotides are TGCGCCAGCAGCCAAGAACGGGGAGGACTAGCGAGGACCCAGTACTTC. The encoded protein is CASSQERGGLARTQYF.

The chain uses TRBV2 and TRBJ2-7; 8 bases align to TRBD2. V lost 0 bases, J lost 7 bases, and 5 bases stayed unmatched. Per the germline V gene, CDR1 is SNHLY and CDR2 is FYNNEI. The CDR3 spans 14 residues. CDR3 nucleotide sequence: TGTGCCAGCAGTGAAGCGCGGGGGGCCGGAGAGCAGTACGTC. Protein sequence: CASSEARGAGEQYV.

DNA for the CDR3: TGTGCCAGCAGGGAGGGGGCAGGGAACCAGCCCCAGCATTTT. Translating it yields CASREGAGNQPQHF. This chain joins TRBV2 and TRBJ1-5, with 7 positions matching TRBD1. Trimming at V came to 6 bases and at J to 7 bases, leaving 9 bases not matched to a gene. CDR1 and CDR2 (germline): SNHLY, FYNNEI. The CDR3 runs 14 residues.

This chain links TRBV19 with TRBJ1-5, with unresolved D. The CDR3 covers 15 residues. V lost 3 bases and J 2 bases, leaving 11 bases between the germline ends. Germline CDR1 LNHDA, CDR2 SQIVND (reference sequence). The CDR3 region is CASSMEVQRNQPQHF. The CDR3 DNA follows: TGTGCCAGTAGTATGGAGGTCCAGCGCAATCAGCCCCAGCATTTT.

The V call is TRBV7-9, the J call TRBJ2-1; perhaps TRBD2 as D (5 bases). With 2 bases removed from V and 1 base from J, the gap between germline ends came to 15 bases. CDR1 is SEHNR and CDR2 is FQNEAQ in the germline V gene (reference sequence). The length of the CDR3 is 17 residues. CDR3 nucleotide sequence: TGTGCCAGCAGCTTATCTGGCCTCCGGGGATCCTACAATGAGCAGTTCTTC. Translation: CASSLSGLRGSYNEQFF.

This chain uses TRBV5-6 with TRBJ2-1; 7 bases match TRBD2. Germline V CDR1 and CDR2: SGHDT, YYEEEE. The CDR3 runs 15 residues. V was clipped by 4 bases and J by 6 bases; unmatched bases: 10. The CDR3 reads CASSPSGVRGNEQFF. The CDR3 DNA is TGTGCCAGCAGCCCAAGCGGGGTAAGGGGCAATGAGCAGTTCTTC.

This rearrangement joins TRBV30 to TRBJ2-2; no reliable D call. CDR1 is GTSNPN and CDR2 is SVGIG in the germline V gene (reference sequence). V lost 0 bases and J 6 bases, leaving 11 bases between the germline ends. The CDR3 sequence is 14 residues long. The CDR3 loop is CAWSVQLLAGELFF. The DNA for the CDR3 is TGTGCCTGGAGTGTGCAACTTCTGGCCGGGGAGCTGTTTTTT.

This clone was found once. The chain has TRBV6-5 and TRBJ1-5; 11 bases map to TRBD1. Germline CDR1 and CDR2: MNHEY and SVGAGI. The CDR3 loop spans 15 amino acids. V was pared by 6 bases and J by 6 bases, with 7 bases of the junction left unmatched. The CDR3 protein is CASSRGTGGFQPQHF. The CDR3 DNA follows: TGTGCCAGCAGCCGCGGGACAGGGGGGTTTCAGCCCCAGCATTTT.